These 22 T cell receptor beta chains share one sample of origin, sequenced in a study of identical twins. TCRdb analysed the 5' RACE reads with MiXCR anew, one entry per CDR3 protein. Here the sample spans 15,000 to 20,000 distinct CDR3 sequences, approximately 70% being singletons. Sequences were obtained from memory (CD45RO+) T cells sorted from blood. The receptor source for this set is a woman aged 18-29 years in good health. This table probably holds off-target reads from a library built for another chain.

The gene calls are TRBV7-2 and TRBJ1-4, with 7 bases lining up with TRBD1. The CDR3 is made up of 14 amino acids. Germline V lookup: CDR1 SGHTA, CDR2 FQGNSA. V gave up 3 bases and J gave up 8 bases; unmatched junction bases: 6. CDR3 in amino acids: CASSLVGGWEKLFF. The CDR3 DNA reads TGTGCCAGCAGCTTGGTAGGGGGCTGGGAAAAACTGTTTTTT.

The V gene is TRBV18, the J gene TRBJ2-2, with D possibly matching TRBD2 (6 bases). The CDR3 is 14 amino acids. CDR1 is KGHSH and CDR2 is LQKENI in the germline V gene. With 2 bases removed from V and 6 bases from J, the gap between germline ends came to 10 bases. The CDR3 reads CASSPTSGAGELFF. As DNA, the CDR3 is TGTGCCAGCTCACCAACCTCGGGGGCCGGGGAGCTGTTTTTT.

This clonotype was observed a single time. The chain is built from TRBV20-1 and TRBJ2-3; 7 bases agree with TRBD1. The J segment lost 3 bases and the V segment lost 1 base, leaving 10 bases of the junction unmatched. Germline loops: CDR1 DFQATT, CDR2 SNEGSKA (reference sequence). The CDR3 extends over 16 amino acids. Here the CDR3 reads CSARAPTGTGTDTQYF. The CDR3 DNA is TGCAGTGCTAGAGCCCCGACAGGGACGGGGACAGATACGCAGTATTTT.

The chain uses TRBV4-3 and TRBJ2-7; D is uncertain. This CDR3 has 14 amino acids. Between the trimmed V and J ends, which lost 0 bases and 2 bases, there was a span of 8 bases. From germline, CDR1 is LGHNA and CDR2 YSLEER. Here the CDR3 DNA reads TGCGCCAGCAGCCAAGATATTCTAGCCTACGAGCAGTACTTC. This codes for CASSQDILAYEQYF.

The chain joins TRBV5-1 to TRBJ2-1, with D possibly being TRBD2 (5 bases). CDR1 is SGHRS, CDR2 YFSETQ, per germline. V was clipped by 0 bases and J by 6 bases, with 13 bases between them. The CDR3 consists of 15 residues. CDR3 nucleotide sequence: TGCGCCAGCAGCTTGGCCGTGGGAGTGGCCAATGAGCAGTTCTTC. The encoded protein is CASSLAVGVANEQFF.

The rearrangement uses TRBV4-2 and TRBJ1-4, with D unresolved. V was shortened by 4 bases and J by 8 bases, with 11 bases between the two germline ends. There are 13 residues in the CDR3. CDR1 and CDR2 (germline): LGHNA, YNFKEQ. This CDR3 reads CASSRLEREKLFF. CDR3 DNA: TGTGCCAGCAGCCGTCTGGAACGGGAAAAACTGTTTTTT.

The J gene is TRBJ2-2, the V gene TRBV5-1; D is possibly TRBD2 (6 bases). This CDR3 contains 14 residues. The germline CDR1 and CDR2 sequences are SGHRS and YFSETQ. V lost 4 bases, J lost 5 bases, and 12 bases lay in between. The CDR3: CASSGTSSTGELFF. DNA of the CDR3: TGCGCCAGCAGCGGTACTAGCTCGACCGGGGAGCTGTTTTTT.

CDR3 protein: CASSGSSGAGELFF. The CDR3 DNA reads as TGCGCCAGCAGCGGAAGTAGCGGGGCCGGGGAGCTGTTTTTT. The chain combines TRBV5-1 with TRBJ2-2; 8 nucleotides line up with TRBD2. The CDR3 is made up of 14 amino acids. Looked up from germline, CDR1 is SGHRS and CDR2 is YFSETQ. The trim removed 4 bases at V and 6 bases at J, leaving 5 bases unmatched.

The V and J genes are TRBV11-1 and TRBJ2-2, with D perhaps assigned TRBD1 or TRBD2 (5 bases each). Germline values: CDR1 SGHAT, CDR2 FQDESV (reference sequence). With 5 bases removed from V and 4 bases from J, the gap between germline ends came to 11 bases. This CDR3 is built from 14 residues. The chain's CDR3 is CASSLGPPTGELFF. CDR3 in DNA: TGTGCCAGCAGCCTGGGACCTCCCACCGGGGAGCTGTTTTTT.

The chain is built from TRBV20-1 and TRBJ2-3; D remains ambiguous. The CDR3 spans 11 residues. The V end was cut by 5 bases, the J end by 4 bases, with 7 bases between. Germline CDR1 reads DFQATT; CDR2 reads SNEGSKA (reference sequence). The CDR3 loop reads CSAELADTQYF. CDR3 DNA: TGCAGTGCTGAACTGGCAGATACGCAGTATTTT.

This chain uses TRBV19 with TRBJ2-1, with 12 nucleotides matching TRBD2. CDR1 is LNHDA and CDR2 is SQIVND in the germline V gene (reference sequence). This CDR3 comprises 17 residues. Losses at the gene ends were 5 bases for V and 1 base for J; bases not matched to a gene: 6. The CDR3 is CASSPRTSGISYNEQFF. CDR3 DNA: TGTGCCAGTAGTCCGAGGACTAGCGGGATTTCCTACAATGAGCAGTTCTTC.

This clonotype was observed a single time. The chain has TRBV7-9 and TRBJ2-5; TRBD2 is a possible D gene (6 bases). Trimming took off 0 bases at V and 5 bases at J, with 10 bases between the two ends. This CDR3 has 14 residues. Germline V gene data show CDR1 as SEHNR and CDR2 as FQNEAQ (reference sequence). This chain's CDR3 is CASSLAGEEETQYF. In DNA, the CDR3 is TGTGCCAGCAGCTTAGCGGGGGAGGAGGAGACCCAGTACTTC.

The rearrangement joins TRBV20-1 to TRBJ2-2; D may correspond to TRBD1 or TRBD2 (5 bases each). Trimming took 3 bases from V and 3 from J, leaving 8 bases between them. Germline V CDR1 and CDR2: DFQATT, SNEGSKA (reference sequence). This CDR3 is 13 amino acids long. The chain's CDR3 is CSASGTYTGELFF. DNA for the CDR3: TGCAGTGCTAGCGGGACGTACACCGGGGAGCTGTTTTTT.

The J gene is TRBJ2-1, the V gene TRBV7-6, with 10 bases aligning to TRBD1. In germline, CDR1 is SGHVS, CDR2 FNYEAQ. The CDR3 totals 14 residues. V shed 0 bases and J 9 bases; nucleotides not matched to a gene: 2. This CDR3 is CASSLARTGGEQFF. The CDR3 DNA reads as TGTGCCAGCAGCTTAGCACGGACAGGGGGTGAGCAGTTCTTC.

This clonotype has more than one count but fewer than ten. The chain is built from TRBV6-5 and TRBJ2-1; 9 bases are a match to TRBD2. Germline-derived CDR1 and CDR2 are MNHEY and SVGAGI. J lost 13 bases, V lost 6 bases, and 10 bases had no gene match. The CDR3 totals 13 residues. The CDR3 DNA reads TGTGCCAGCAGCCCTAATCCTAGCGGGGCCCAGTTCTTC. Translating gives CASSPNPSGAQFF.

This chain joins TRBV7-2 and TRBJ2-7, with 8 nucleotides matching TRBD1. Looked up from germline, CDR1 is SGHTA and CDR2 is FQGNSA. J was trimmed by 4 bases and V by 4 bases; bases with no gene match: 15. The length of the CDR3 is 17 residues. The CDR3 DNA reads TGTGCCAGCAGCTCTACTAGCACGGACAGGGTACGTTACGAGCAGTACTTC. It codes for CASSSTSTDRVRYEQYF.

This chain links TRBV10-3 with TRBJ2-5; 10 bases align to TRBD1. J was trimmed by 5 bases and V by 4 bases; bases with no gene match: 4. CDR1 and CDR2 from the germline V gene are ENHRY and SYGVKD. The CDR3 length is 14 residues. The CDR3 DNA reads TGTGCCATCAGTGGCCGGGACAGGGGTGAGACCCAGTACTTC. Amino acids: CAISGRDRGETQYF.

This clonotype has a handful of counts. The chain carries TRBV19 and TRBJ2-5; D is undetermined. V gave up 5 bases and J gave up 4 bases, with 11 bases separating them. The CDR3 spans 13 residues. Looked up from germline, CDR1 is LNHDA and CDR2 is SQIVND (reference sequence). The CDR3 sequence is CASSPRASETQYF. CDR3 coding DNA: TGTGCCAGTAGTCCCCGGGCGTCAGAGACCCAGTACTTC. Based on the CDR3 plus reference TRBV19 and TRBJ2-5, the full variable domain is DGGITQSPKYLFRKEGQNVTLSCEQNLNHDAMYWYRQDPGQGLRLIYYSQIVNDFQKGDIAEGYSVSREKKESFPLTVTSAQKNPTAFYLCASSPRASETQYFGPGTRLLVL.

The chain combines TRBV24-1 with TRBJ2-1, with 7 bases that match TRBD2. CDR3 length: 14 residues. V was pared by 1 base and J by 8 bases, with 4 bases of the junction left unmatched. CDR1 and CDR2 (germline): KGHDR, SFDVKD. The CDR3 region has the DNA TGTGCCACCAGTGATTTCCATACTAGCGATGAGCAGTTCTTC. Translated: CATSDFHTSDEQFF.

A few counts support this clonotype. This chain uses TRBV13 with TRBJ2-3, with D unclear. This CDR3 spans 13 amino acids. Germline loops: CDR1 PRHDT, CDR2 FYEKMQ (reference sequence). V was clipped by 1 base and J by 6 bases, with 8 bases between them. The CDR3 nucleotides are TGTGCCAGCAGCTTAGTGTGGTCTGATACGCAGTATTTT. Encoded protein: CASSLVWSDTQYF.

V usage is TRBV7-9 and J usage is TRBJ2-3; D not resolved. In germline, CDR1 is SEHNR, CDR2 FQNEAQ (reference sequence). V was cut by 5 bases and J by 2 bases, with 26 bases left in between. CDR3 length: 19 amino acids. CDR3: CASSDAARIFKPDTDTQYF. CDR3 sequence (DNA): TGTGCCAGCAGCGACGCAGCGCGGATATTTAAGCCCGACACAGATACGCAGTATTTT.

This chain links TRBV2 with TRBJ2-5; 8 bases agree with TRBD1. V shed 4 bases, J shed 5 bases, and the junction held 9 bases outside the gene matches. The CDR3 totals 15 residues. The germline gives CDR1 SNHLY, CDR2 FYNNEI. The chain's CDR3 is CASSVDRALKETQYF. CDR3 nucleotide sequence: TGTGCCAGCAGTGTGGACAGGGCACTTAAGGAGACCCAGTACTTC.